The 28 T cell receptor beta chains below all came from one sample that was sequenced in a study. TCRdb independently ran MiXCR on the 5' RACE reads; one entry per CDR3 protein. The repertoire has tens of thousands of distinct CDR3 sequences, about 28% of them found once; the top ten carry about 2.2%. The sequenced sample was naive CD4+ T cells sorted from blood. Sample subset: naive CD4+ T cells, CD4+CD45RA+CD25-. These TCRs come from a female donor with breast cancer.

The J gene is TRBJ2-7, the V gene TRBV5-1, with D tentatively TRBD1 (5 bases). CDR1 is SGHRS, CDR2 YFSETQ, per germline. The CDR3 spans 16 residues. V gave up 1 base and J gave up 0 bases, with 14 bases separating them. The DNA for the CDR3 is TGCGCCAGCAGCTTGAGTTACAGGAAGAGCTCCTACGAGCAGTACTTC. It is translated as CASSLSYRKSSYEQYF.

There are a few counts of this clonotype. A much more abundant neighbour one base away suggests this may be a read error. The V and J genes are TRBV7-8 and TRBJ1-5; no clear D gene. This CDR3 is built from 13 residues. Trimming pared 1 base from V and 9 bases from J, leaving 10 bases between. The V gene's germline CDR1 is SGHVS and CDR2 FQNEAQ. The CDR3 DNA reads as TGTGCCAGCAGCTTAGAGGAGGAATCGCCCCAGCATTTT. Translated: CASSLEEESPQHF.

CDR3 sequence reads: CASDSGTGFAYEQYF. In nucleotides, the CDR3 is TGTGCCAGCGATTCCGGGACAGGATTCGCATACGAGCAGTACTTC. The rearrangement uses TRBV19 and TRBJ2-7; TRBD1 aligns across 8 bases. CDR1 is LNHDA and CDR2 is SQIVND in the germline V gene (reference sequence). V shed 9 bases and J 4 bases; nucleotides not matched to a gene: 14. The CDR3 runs to 15 residues. Drawing the rest from reference TRBV19 and TRBJ2-7, the complete variable domain is DGGITQSPKYLFRKEGQNVTLSCEQNLNHDAMYWYRQDPGQGLRLIYYSQIVNDFQKGDIAEGYSVSREKKESFPLTVTSAQKNPTAFYLCASDSGTGFAYEQYFGPGTRLTVT.

The chain links TRBV7-8 to TRBJ2-3, with 9 bases fitting TRBD2. J lost 1 base, V lost 5 bases, and 7 bases had no gene match. The CDR3 is made up of 16 amino acids. From germline, CDR1 is SGHVS and CDR2 FQNEAQ. CDR3 nucleotides: TGTGCCAGCAGCCCTCTTAGCGGGAGTCGCACAGATACGCAGTATTTT. This encodes CASSPLSGSRTDTQYF.

The V and J genes are TRBV9 and TRBJ1-3; D ambiguous. Between the trimmed V and J ends, which lost 0 bases and 2 bases, there was a span of 6 bases. The CDR3 is 14 residues long. Germline V gene sequence: CDR1 SGDLS, CDR2 YYNGEE. The CDR3 sequence: CASSVAQAGNTIYF. The CDR3 DNA sequence: TGTGCCAGCAGCGTAGCCCAGGCTGGAAACACCATATATTTT.

The chain recombines TRBV24-1 with TRBJ1-2, with 9 bases matching TRBD1. The CDR3 length is 12 residues. Per the germline V gene, CDR1 is KGHDR and CDR2 is SFDVKD. V was pared by 5 bases and J by 8 bases, with 2 bases of the junction left unmatched. In DNA form, the CDR3 reads TGTGCCACCAGTGGGGACAGGGAGGGCTACACCTTC. Its translation: CATSGDREGYTF.

In the case of this clonotype: At one boundary the junction diverges from the germline segment, which might be a read error. The chain carries TRBV5-1 and TRBJ1-6, with D hard to call. The germline CDR1 and CDR2 sequences are SGHRS and YFSETQ. This CDR3 region has 16 residues. CDR3 amino acids: CASSLDQSSYNSPHHF. CDR3 sequence (DNA): TGCGCCAGCAGCTTGGATCAGAGCTCCTATAATTCACCCCACCACTTT.

This clonotype has more than one count but fewer than ten. This chain joins TRBV5-1 and TRBJ2-1; no reliable D call. The CDR3 has 15 residues. Per germline, CDR1 SGHRS and CDR2 YFSETQ. Trimming cost V 5 bases and J 4 bases, with 16 bases left between them. The CDR3 DNA sequence: TGCGCCAGCAGTGCCCTAGGAGCACAATACAATGAGCAGTTCTTC. This sequence encodes CASSALGAQYNEQFF.

The chain employs TRBV7-6 and TRBJ1-6; TRBD1 might be the D (5 bases). The V gene's germline CDR1 is SGHVS and CDR2 FNYEAQ. V lost 11 bases to trimming and J lost 5 bases, with 16 bases between them. The CDR3 covers 14 residues. For the CDR3, the DNA is TGTGCCGGCGGGACCCGGGTTAATAATTCACCCCTCCACTTT. This translates into CAGGTRVNNSPLHF.

This clonotype was recorded many times. The gene calls are TRBV5-1 and TRBJ2-1; perhaps D is TRBD1 or TRBD2 (5 bases each). V was trimmed by 3 bases and J by 4 bases, leaving 11 bases between them. Germline CDR1 SGHRS, CDR2 YFSETQ. This CDR3 spans 14 amino acids. The DNA of the CDR3 is TGCGCCAGCAGCTCAACTGGGGGTTACAATGAGCAGTTCTTC. Translating gives CASSSTGGYNEQFF.

The chain uses TRBV5-1 and TRBJ1-2; D is perhaps TRBD1 (5 bases). V lost 0 bases and J lost 4, with 16 bases in between. The CDR3 covers 16 residues. The germline V gene encodes CDR1 SGHRS and CDR2 YFSETQ. The CDR3 protein is CASSLAVRGRSYGYTF. CDR3 nucleotides: TGCGCCAGCAGCTTGGCCGTTAGGGGCCGCTCCTATGGCTACACCTTC.

This clonotype was recorded a few times. The chain uses TRBV11-3 and TRBJ2-1; 10 bases map to TRBD2. V shed 0 bases, J shed 7 bases, and the junction held 3 bases outside the gene matches. Per germline, CDR1 SGHNT and CDR2 YENEEA. The CDR3 contains 15 residues. CDR3 in amino acids: CASSLDPTSGNEQFF. CDR3 nucleotide sequence: TGTGCCAGCAGCTTAGATCCGACTAGCGGGAATGAGCAGTTCTTC.

The chain joins TRBV29-1 to TRBJ2-3; 10 bases fit TRBD1. Looked up from germline, CDR1 is SQVTM and CDR2 is ANQGSEA. The trim removed 8 bases at V and 0 bases at J, leaving 8 bases unmatched. The CDR3 consists of 15 residues. CDR3 loop: CSRTWTGGSTDTQYF. The CDR3 DNA is TGCAGCCGCACCTGGACAGGGGGTAGCACAGATACGCAGTATTTT.

As concerns this clonotype: One end of the junction varies from germline; a read error may be responsible. The V and J genes are TRBV5-6 and TRBJ2-7, with a possible D match to TRBD1 (6 bases). Germline V gene data show CDR1 as SGHDT and CDR2 as YYEEEE. The CDR3 totals 14 residues. The CDR3 loop reads CAGSLTGPNGEQYF. The CDR3 region has the DNA TGTGCCGGCAGTTTAACAGGGCCGAATGGGGAGCAGTACTTC.

This chain connects TRBV7-9 to TRBJ2-7; unclear D gene. The V end was cut by 5 bases, the J end by 3 bases, with 14 bases between. This CDR3 is 14 amino acids long. Germline-derived CDR1 and CDR2 are SEHNR and FQNEAQ (reference sequence). This CDR3 is CASSHQRSGYEQYF. CDR3 coding DNA: TGTGCCAGCAGCCACCAGCGCTCAGGCTACGAGCAGTACTTC.

J is TRBJ1-4 and V is TRBV7-6; D may be TRBD1 (5 bases). The ends were cut back, 6 bases at V and 7 bases at J, with 27 bases in the middle. The CDR3 extends over 18 amino acids. Per the germline V gene, CDR1 is SGHVS and CDR2 is FNYEAQ. CDR3 protein: CASRVYAGRMKLGEKLFF. DNA for the CDR3: TGTGCCAGCAGGGTTTACGCGGGACGGATGAAACTAGGTGAAAAACTGTTTTTT.

This clonotype has more than one count but fewer than ten. The chain is built from TRBV20-1 and TRBJ2-1, with TRBD2 matching 10 bases. Germline V gene data show CDR1 as DFQATT and CDR2 as SNEGSKA (reference sequence). This CDR3 spans 13 amino acids. V dropped 6 bases and J dropped 7; count of bases not matched to a gene: 6. The DNA of the CDR3 is TGCAGTGCCCACAGCGGGGGGGGAAATGAGCAGTTCTTC. It yields the protein CSAHSGGGNEQFF.

Concerning this clonotype: Compared with germline, one end of the junction differs, possibly owing to a read error. This chain uses TRBV5-1 with TRBJ1-6; weak D call: TRBD1 (5 bases). This CDR3 region has 15 residues. Looked up from germline, CDR1 is SGHRS and CDR2 is YFSETQ. CDR3 sequence: CTSSFGHDIDSPLHF. CDR3 DNA: TGCACCAGCAGCTTCGGACATGATATTGATTCACCCCTCCACTTT.

This clonotype appeared many times. The gene calls are TRBV7-3 and TRBJ2-2, with TRBD2 identical over 7 bases. This CDR3 has 14 amino acids. Germline V lookup: CDR1 SGHTA, CDR2 FQGTGA. V gave up 4 bases and J gave up 2 bases; unmatched junction bases: 1. The CDR3 DNA sequence: TGTGCCAGCAGCTCTAGCGGAAACACCGGGGAGCTGTTTTTT. It codes for CASSSSGNTGELFF.

Details on this clonotype: This likely comes from a read error, as the CDR3 has no conserved phenylalanine or tryptophan at its end. This chain links TRBV4-2 with TRBJ1-1, with TRBD1 matching over 8 bases. Germline lookup yields CDR1 LGHNA and CDR2 YNFKEQ. CDR3 size: 15 residues. Here the CDR3 reads CASSQAAGGRSEAFL. CDR3 DNA: TGTGCCAGTAGCCAAGCGGCAGGGGGCAGGAGTGAAGCTTTCCTT.

The V call is TRBV29-1, the J call TRBJ2-3, with no clear D. Germline CDR1 and CDR2: SQVTM and ANQGSEA. The CDR3 runs to 12 residues. V dropped 7 bases and J dropped 3 bases, with 11 bases sitting between them. CDR3 region: CSAPAGTDTQYF. As DNA, the CDR3 is TGCAGCGCCCCTGCCGGGACAGATACGCAGTATTTT.

The chain uses TRBV7-9 and TRBJ1-3; 7 bases are shared with TRBD1. Germline-derived CDR1 and CDR2 are SEHNR and FQNEAQ (reference sequence). V dropped 6 bases and J dropped 2; count of bases not matched to a gene: 10. There are 16 residues in the CDR3. CDR3 in amino acids: CASRARDRSAGNTIYF. The CDR3 DNA follows: TGTGCCAGCAGGGCCCGGGACAGATCGGCTGGAAACACCATATATTTT.

The table lists this clonotype with a few counts. V usage is TRBV24-1 and J usage is TRBJ2-3; D is possibly TRBD2 (6 bases). The ends were cut back, 7 bases at V and 4 bases at J, with 14 bases in the middle. The CDR3 loop spans 14 amino acids. Per germline, CDR1 KGHDR and CDR2 SFDVKD. The CDR3 spells CATSFSGVSDTQYF. The CDR3 DNA sequence: TGTGCCACCAGCTTTTCGGGAGTATCAGATACGCAGTATTTT.

The genes are TRBV12-3 or TRBV12-4 and TRBJ2-1; D is perhaps TRBD1 or TRBD2 (6 bases each). This CDR3 region has 13 residues. The germline V and J ends were trimmed by 6 bases and 6 bases, with 12 bases remaining between them. The CDR3 sequence: CASSRLGGNEQFF. The CDR3 DNA is TGTGCCAGCAGCCGACTAGGGGGCAATGAGCAGTTCTTC.

This clonotype was counted between two and nine times. The V gene is TRBV4-2, the J gene TRBJ1-5; D possibly corresponds to TRBD1 (6 bases). Germline CDR1 and CDR2: LGHNA and YNFKEQ. V lost 0 bases, J lost 3 bases, and 9 bases lay in between. CDR3 length equals 15 residues. In nucleotides, the CDR3 is TGTGCCAGCAGCCAAGAGCCAGGGGACAATCAGCCCCAGCATTTT. Amino acid sequence: CASSQEPGDNQPQHF.

On this clonotype: A read error may produce the germline difference seen at one junction end. V gene TRBV7-7 combines with J gene TRBJ2-5; weak D call: TRBD1 (6 bases). Per germline, CDR1 SSHAT and CDR2 FNYEAQ (reference sequence). The CDR3 loop spans 13 amino acids. The CDR3 protein is CASSYRDRETQYF. CDR3 nucleotides: TGTGCTAGCAGCTACAGGGATCGGGAGACCCAGTACTTC. Full variable domain (missing parts from reference TRBV7-7 and TRBJ2-5): GAGVSQSPRYKVTKRGQDVTLRCDPISSHATLYWYQQALGQGPEFLTYFNYEAQPDKSGLPSDRFSAERPEGSISTLTIQRTEQRDSAMYRCASSYRDRETQYFGPGTRLLVL.

As regards this clonotype: A read error may explain this, as a much larger clone is one base away. CDR3 DNA: TGTGCCAGCGGCTTATCGCTAGCGGGCTCCTACAATGAGCAGTTCTTC. It specifies CASGLSLAGSYNEQFF. This chain uses TRBV7-9 with TRBJ2-1; 8 bases match TRBD2. From germline, CDR1 is SEHNR and CDR2 FQNEAQ (reference sequence). This CDR3 comprises 16 residues.

The chain couples TRBV4-1 to TRBJ2-5; 7 bases align to TRBD1. The CDR3 runs to 14 residues. In germline, CDR1 is MGHRA, CDR2 YSYEKL. Trimming at V came to 3 bases and at J to 3 bases, leaving 4 bases not matched to a gene. CDR3: CASSHLGQEETQYF. CDR3 DNA: TGCGCCAGCAGCCATCTCGGACAGGAAGAGACCCAGTACTTC.